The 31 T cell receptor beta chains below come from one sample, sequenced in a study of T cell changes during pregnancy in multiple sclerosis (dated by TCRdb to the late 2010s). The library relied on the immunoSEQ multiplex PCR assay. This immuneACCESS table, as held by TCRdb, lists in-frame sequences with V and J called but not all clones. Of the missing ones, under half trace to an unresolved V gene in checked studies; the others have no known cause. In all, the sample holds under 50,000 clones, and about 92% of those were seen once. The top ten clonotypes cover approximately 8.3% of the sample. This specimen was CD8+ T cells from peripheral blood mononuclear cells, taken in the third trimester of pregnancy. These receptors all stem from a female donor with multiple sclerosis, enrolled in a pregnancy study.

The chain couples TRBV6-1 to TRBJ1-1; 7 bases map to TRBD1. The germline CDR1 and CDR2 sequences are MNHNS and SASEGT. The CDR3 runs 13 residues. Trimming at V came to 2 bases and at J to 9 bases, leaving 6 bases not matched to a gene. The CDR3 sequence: CASSELRQGKAFF. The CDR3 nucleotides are TGTGCCAGCAGTGAACTTCGACAGGGTAAAGCTTTCTTT.

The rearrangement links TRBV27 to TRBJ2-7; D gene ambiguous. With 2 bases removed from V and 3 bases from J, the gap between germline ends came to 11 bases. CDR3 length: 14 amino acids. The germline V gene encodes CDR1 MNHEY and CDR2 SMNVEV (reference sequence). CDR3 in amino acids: CASSLEFSGYEQYF. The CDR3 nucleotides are TGTGCCAGCAGTTTAGAATTTTCGGGCTACGAGCAGTACTTC.

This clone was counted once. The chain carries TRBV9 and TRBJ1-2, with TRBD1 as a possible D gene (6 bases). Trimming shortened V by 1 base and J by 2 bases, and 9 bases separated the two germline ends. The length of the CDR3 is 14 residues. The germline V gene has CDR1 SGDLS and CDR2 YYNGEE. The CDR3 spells CASSVKGGNYGYTF. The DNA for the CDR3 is TGTGCCAGCAGCGTAAAGGGGGGGAACTATGGCTACACCTTC.

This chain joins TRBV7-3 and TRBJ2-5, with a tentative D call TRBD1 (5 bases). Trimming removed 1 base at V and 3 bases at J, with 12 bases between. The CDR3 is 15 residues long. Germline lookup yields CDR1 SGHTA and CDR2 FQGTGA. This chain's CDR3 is CASSLNPGQEETQYF. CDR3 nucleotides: TGTGCCAGCAGCTTAAATCCCGGACAAGAAGAGACCCAGTACTTC.

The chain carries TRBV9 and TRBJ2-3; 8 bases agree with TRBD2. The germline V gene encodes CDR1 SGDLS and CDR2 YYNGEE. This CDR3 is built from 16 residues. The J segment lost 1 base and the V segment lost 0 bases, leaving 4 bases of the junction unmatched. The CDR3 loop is CASSVALRGGTDTQYF. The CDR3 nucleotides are TGTGCCAGCAGCGTAGCTCTGCGGGGGGGCACAGATACGCAGTATTTT.

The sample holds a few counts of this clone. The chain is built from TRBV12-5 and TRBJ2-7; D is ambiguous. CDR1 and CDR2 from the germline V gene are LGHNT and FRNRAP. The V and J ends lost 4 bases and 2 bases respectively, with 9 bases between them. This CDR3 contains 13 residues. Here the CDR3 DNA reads TGTGCTAGTGGTTCGGTGGGCCCCTACGAGCAGTACTTC. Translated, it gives CASGSVGPYEQYF.

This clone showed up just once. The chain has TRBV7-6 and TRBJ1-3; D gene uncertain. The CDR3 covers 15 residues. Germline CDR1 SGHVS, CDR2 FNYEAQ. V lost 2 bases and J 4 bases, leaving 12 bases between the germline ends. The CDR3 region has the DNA TGTGCCAGCAGCTTACACCCGGGGTCCGGAAACACCATATATTTT. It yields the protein CASSLHPGSGNTIYF.

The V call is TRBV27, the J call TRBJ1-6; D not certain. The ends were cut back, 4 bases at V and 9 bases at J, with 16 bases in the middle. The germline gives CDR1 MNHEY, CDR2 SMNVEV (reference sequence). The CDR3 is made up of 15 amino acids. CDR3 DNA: TGTGCCAGCAGTTCCCCCCCGGGTGGAAGTTCACCCCTCCACTTT. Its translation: CASSSPPGGSSPLHF.

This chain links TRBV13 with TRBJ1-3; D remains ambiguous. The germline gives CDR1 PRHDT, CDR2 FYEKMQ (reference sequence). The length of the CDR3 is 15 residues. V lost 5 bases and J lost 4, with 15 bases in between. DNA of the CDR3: TGTGCCAGCAGCCCCATAGGTGTGGAGGGAAACACCATATATTTT. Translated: CASSPIGVEGNTIYF.

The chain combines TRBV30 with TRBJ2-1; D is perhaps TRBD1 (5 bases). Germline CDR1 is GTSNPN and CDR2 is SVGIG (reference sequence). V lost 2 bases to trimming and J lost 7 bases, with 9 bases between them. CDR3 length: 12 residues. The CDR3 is CAWSMAGNEQFF. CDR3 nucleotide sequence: TGTGCCTGGAGTATGGCAGGGAATGAGCAGTTCTTC.

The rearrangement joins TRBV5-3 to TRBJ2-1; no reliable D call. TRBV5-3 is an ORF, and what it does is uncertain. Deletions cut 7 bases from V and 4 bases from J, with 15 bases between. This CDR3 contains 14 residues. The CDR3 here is CARPQASRYNEQFF. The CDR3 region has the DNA TGTGCCAGACCCCAGGCCTCTCGATACAATGAGCAGTTCTTC.

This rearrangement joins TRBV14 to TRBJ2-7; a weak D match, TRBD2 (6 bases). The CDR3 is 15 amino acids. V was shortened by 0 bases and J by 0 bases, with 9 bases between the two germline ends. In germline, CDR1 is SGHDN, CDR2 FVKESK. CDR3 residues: CASSQDIGSSYEQYF. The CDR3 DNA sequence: TGTGCCAGCAGCCAAGACATCGGGAGCTCCTACGAGCAGTACTTC.

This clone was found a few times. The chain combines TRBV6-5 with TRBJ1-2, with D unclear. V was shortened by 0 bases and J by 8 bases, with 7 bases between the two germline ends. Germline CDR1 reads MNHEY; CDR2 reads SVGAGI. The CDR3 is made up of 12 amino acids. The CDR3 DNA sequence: TGTGCCAGCAGTTACTCGGGCACAGGCTACACCTTC. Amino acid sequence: CASSYSGTGYTF.

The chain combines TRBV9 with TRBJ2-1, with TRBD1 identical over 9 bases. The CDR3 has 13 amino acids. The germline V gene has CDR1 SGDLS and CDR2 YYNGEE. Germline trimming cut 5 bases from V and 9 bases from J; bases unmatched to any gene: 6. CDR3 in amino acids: CASSTTGGREQFF. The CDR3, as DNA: TGTGCCAGCAGTACGACAGGGGGACGTGAGCAGTTCTTC.

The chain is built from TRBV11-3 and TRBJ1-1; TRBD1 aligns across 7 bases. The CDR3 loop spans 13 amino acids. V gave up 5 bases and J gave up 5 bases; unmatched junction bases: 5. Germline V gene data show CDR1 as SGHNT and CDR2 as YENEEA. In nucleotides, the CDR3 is TGTGCCAGCAGCGTCCACAGGGGAACTGAAGCTTTCTTT. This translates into CASSVHRGTEAFF.

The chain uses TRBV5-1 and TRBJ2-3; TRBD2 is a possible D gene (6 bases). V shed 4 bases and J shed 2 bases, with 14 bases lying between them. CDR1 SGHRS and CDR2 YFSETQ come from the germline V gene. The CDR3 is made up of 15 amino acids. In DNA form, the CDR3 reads TGCGCCAGCAGCCGAACCGGGGGAGCCACAGATACGCAGTATTTT. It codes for CASSRTGGATDTQYF.

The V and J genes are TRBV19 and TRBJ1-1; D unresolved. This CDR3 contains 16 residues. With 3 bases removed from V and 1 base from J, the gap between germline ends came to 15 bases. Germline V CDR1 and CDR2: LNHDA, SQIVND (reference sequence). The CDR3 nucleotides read TGTGCCAGTAGTATTGGAGTGTCTTATACGAACACTGAAGCTTTCTTT. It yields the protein CASSIGVSYTNTEAFF.

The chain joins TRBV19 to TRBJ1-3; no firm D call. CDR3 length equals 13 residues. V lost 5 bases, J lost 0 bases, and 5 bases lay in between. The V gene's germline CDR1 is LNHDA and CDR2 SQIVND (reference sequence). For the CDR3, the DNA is TGTGCCAGTAGTGAGGTCTCTGGAAACACCATATATTTT. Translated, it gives CASSEVSGNTIYF.

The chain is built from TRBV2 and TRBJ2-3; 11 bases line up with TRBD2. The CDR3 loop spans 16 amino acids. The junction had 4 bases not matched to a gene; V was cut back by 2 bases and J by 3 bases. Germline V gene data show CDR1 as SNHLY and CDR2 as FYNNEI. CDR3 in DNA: TGTGCCAGCAGTGAAACTAGCGGGGGATGGACAGATACGCAGTATTTT. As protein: CASSETSGGWTDTQYF.

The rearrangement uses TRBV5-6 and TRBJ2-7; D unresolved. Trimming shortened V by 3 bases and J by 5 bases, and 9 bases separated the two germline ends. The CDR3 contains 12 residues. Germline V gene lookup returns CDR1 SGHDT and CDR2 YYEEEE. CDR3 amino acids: CASSSSVNEQYF. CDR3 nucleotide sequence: TGTGCCAGCAGCTCAAGCGTAAACGAGCAGTACTTC.

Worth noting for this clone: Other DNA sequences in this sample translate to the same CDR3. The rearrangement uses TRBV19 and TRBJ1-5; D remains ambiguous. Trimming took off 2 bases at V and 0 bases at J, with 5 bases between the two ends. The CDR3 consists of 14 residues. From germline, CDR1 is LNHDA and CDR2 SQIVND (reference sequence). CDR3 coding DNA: TGTGCCAGTAGTATACGCGATAGCAATCAGCCCCAGCATTTT. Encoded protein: CASSIRDSNQPQHF.

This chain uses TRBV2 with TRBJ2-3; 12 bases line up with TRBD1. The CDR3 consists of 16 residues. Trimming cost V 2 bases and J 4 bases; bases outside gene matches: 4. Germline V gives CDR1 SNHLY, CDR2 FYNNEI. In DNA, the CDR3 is TGTGCCAGCAGTGAACTGGGGACAGGGGGCCCAGATACGCAGTATTTT. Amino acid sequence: CASSELGTGGPDTQYF.

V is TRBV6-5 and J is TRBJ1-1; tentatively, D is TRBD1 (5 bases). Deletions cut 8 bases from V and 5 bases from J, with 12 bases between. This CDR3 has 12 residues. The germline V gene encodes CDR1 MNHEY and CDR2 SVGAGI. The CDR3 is CASSREGTEAFF. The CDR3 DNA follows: TGTGCCAGCTCCAGGGAAGGGACTGAAGCTTTCTTT.

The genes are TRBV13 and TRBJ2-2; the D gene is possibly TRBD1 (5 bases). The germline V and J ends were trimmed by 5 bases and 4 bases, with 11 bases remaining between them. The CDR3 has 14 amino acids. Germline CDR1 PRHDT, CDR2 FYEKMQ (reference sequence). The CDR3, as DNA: TGTGCCAGCAGCCCGCGACAGCTCACCGGGGAGCTGTTTTTT. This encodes CASSPRQLTGELFF.

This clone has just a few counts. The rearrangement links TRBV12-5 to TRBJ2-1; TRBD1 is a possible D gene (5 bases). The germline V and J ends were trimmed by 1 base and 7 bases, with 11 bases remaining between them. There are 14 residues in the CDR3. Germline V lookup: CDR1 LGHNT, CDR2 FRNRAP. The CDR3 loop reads CASGLAAAGNEQFF. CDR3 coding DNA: TGTGCTAGTGGTTTGGCTGCCGCAGGGAATGAGCAGTTCTTC.

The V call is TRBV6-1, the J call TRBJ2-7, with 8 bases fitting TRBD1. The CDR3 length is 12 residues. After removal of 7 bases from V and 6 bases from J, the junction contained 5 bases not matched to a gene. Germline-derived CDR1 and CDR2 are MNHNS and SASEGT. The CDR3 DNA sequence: TGTGCCAGCACCAGGACAGGGCGCGAGCAGTACTTC. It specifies CASTRTGREQYF.

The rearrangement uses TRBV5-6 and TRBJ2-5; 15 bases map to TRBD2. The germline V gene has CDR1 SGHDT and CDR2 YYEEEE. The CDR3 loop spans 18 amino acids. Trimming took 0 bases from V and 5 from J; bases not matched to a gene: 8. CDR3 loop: CASSLVGLAGGNGETQYF. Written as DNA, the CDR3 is TGTGCCAGCAGCTTGGTCGGACTAGCGGGGGGGAACGGTGAGACCCAGTACTTC.

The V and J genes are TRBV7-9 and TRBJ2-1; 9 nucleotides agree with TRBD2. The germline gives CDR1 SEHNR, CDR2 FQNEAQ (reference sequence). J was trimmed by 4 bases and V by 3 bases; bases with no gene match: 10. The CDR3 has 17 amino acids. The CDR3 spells CASSFLGASGDYNEQFF. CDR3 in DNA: TGTGCCAGCAGCTTCTTAGGTGCTAGCGGGGATTACAATGAGCAGTTCTTC. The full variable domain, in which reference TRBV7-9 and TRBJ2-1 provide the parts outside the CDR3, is DTGVSQNPRHKITKRGQNVTFRCDPISEHNRLYWYRQTLGQGPEFLTYFQNEAQLEKSRLLSDRFSAERPKGSFSTLEIQRTEQGDSAMYLCASSFLGASGDYNEQFFGPGTRLTVL.

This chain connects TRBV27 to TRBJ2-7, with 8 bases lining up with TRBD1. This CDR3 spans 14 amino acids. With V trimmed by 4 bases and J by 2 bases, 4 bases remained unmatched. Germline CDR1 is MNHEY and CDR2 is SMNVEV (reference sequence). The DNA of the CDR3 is TGTGCCAGCAGTTCCGGACAGGGAACCTACGAGCAGTACTTC. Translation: CASSSGQGTYEQYF.

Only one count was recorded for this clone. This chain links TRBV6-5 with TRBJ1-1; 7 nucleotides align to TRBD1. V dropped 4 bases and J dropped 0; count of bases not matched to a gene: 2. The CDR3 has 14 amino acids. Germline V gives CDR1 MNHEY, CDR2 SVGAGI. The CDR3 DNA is TGTGCCAGCAGTTCGACAGGGCTGAACACTGAAGCTTTCTTT. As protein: CASSSTGLNTEAFF.

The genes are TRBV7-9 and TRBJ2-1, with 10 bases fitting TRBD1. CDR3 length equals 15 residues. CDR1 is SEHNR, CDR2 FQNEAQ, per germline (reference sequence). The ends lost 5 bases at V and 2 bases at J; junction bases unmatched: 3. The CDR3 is CASSLGQGAYNEQFF. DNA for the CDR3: TGTGCCAGCAGCCTCGGACAGGGGGCCTACAATGAGCAGTTCTTC.